These 16 T cell receptor beta chains were all obtained from the same sample, sequenced in a study of shared clonotypes between healthy human individuals. CD8 cells classed as naive were CD45RO-negative and positively selected for CCR7, excluding terminally differentiated effector memory CD45RA+ cells. Sequencing used immunoSEQ multiplex PCR; TCRdb keeps in-frame clones, though not all of them. Among fewer than 800,000 clones listed, 92% were seen once. What was sequenced was naive CD8+ T cells sorted from blood. These receptors came from a man aged 25-45 years in good health.

This clone was seen more than once but under ten times. CDR3 region: CASSFYGTSDEERFF. For the CDR3, the DNA is TGTGCCAGCAGCTTCTACGGGACTAGCGATGAAGAACGGTTCTTC. V gene TRBV7-2 combines with J gene TRBJ2-1; 10 bases agree with TRBD2. Germline V gene data show CDR1 as SGHTA and CDR2 as FQGNSA. V dropped 3 bases and J dropped 15; count of bases not matched to a gene: 14. This CDR3 contains 15 residues.

This chain links TRBV7-9 with TRBJ2-7; 11 nucleotides match TRBD2. The CDR3 has 16 amino acids. Germline-derived CDR1 and CDR2 are SEHNR and FQNEAQ (reference sequence). Trimming cost V 1 base and J 7 bases; bases outside gene matches: 9. CDR3 amino acids: CASSLGTSGLVYEQYF. The CDR3 nucleotides read TGTGCCAGCAGCTTAGGGACTAGCGGGTTGGTATATGAGCAGTACTTC.

A remark on this clone: The junction departs from germline at one end; a sequencing error may be responsible. J is TRBJ2-7 and V is TRBV7-7; 7 bases align to TRBD1. The CDR3 contains 14 residues. In germline, CDR1 is SSHAT, CDR2 FNYEAQ (reference sequence). CDR3 sequence: CASSPQTGSLEQYF. For the CDR3, the DNA is TGTGCTAGCAGCCCCCAGACAGGGAGCTTGGAGCAGTACTTC.

V usage is TRBV27 and J usage is TRBJ2-1, with TRBD2 matching over 7 bases. V gave up 8 bases and J gave up 8 bases; unmatched junction bases: 9. This CDR3 has 13 residues. The germline gives CDR1 MNHEY, CDR2 SMNVEV (reference sequence). CDR3 sequence (DNA): TGTGCCAGCTCCCGGGAGGAAAGGGATGAGCAGTTCTTC. It codes for CASSREERDEQFF.

The V gene is TRBV28, the J gene TRBJ2-7, with 13 bases aligning to TRBD2. The V gene end was trimmed by 5 bases and the J gene end by 3 bases; junction bases not matched to a gene: 7. This CDR3 is 16 amino acids long. From germline, CDR1 is MDHEN and CDR2 SYDVKM. In DNA, the CDR3 is TGTGCCAGCAGTCCAACAGGACTAGCGGGAGACTACGAGCAGTACTTC. Its protein is CASSPTGLAGDYEQYF. The variable domain in full, with the rest retrieved from reference TRBV28 and TRBJ2-7, is DVKVTQSSRYLVKRTGEKVFLECVQDMDHENMFWYRQDPGLGLRLIYFSYDVKMKEKGDIPEGYSVSREKKERFSLILESASTNQTSMYLCASSPTGLAGDYEQYFGPGTRLTVT.

The sample holds a few counts of this clone. This chain uses TRBV27 with TRBJ2-1, with 12 bases lining up with TRBD2. CDR3 length: 18 residues. In germline, CDR1 is MNHEY, CDR2 SMNVEV (reference sequence). With V trimmed by 0 bases and J by 8 bases, 11 bases remained unmatched. CDR3 nucleotides: TGTGCCAGCAGTTTATCCCCACCGACTAGCGGGAGAGGAGATGAGCAGTTCTTC. This gives the protein CASSLSPPTSGRGDEQFF.

The gene calls are TRBV7-6 and TRBJ1-2, with D possibly matching TRBD1 (5 bases). Trimming removed 1 base at V and 0 bases at J, with 12 bases between. The CDR3 loop spans 16 amino acids. Germline assignment: CDR1 SGHVS and CDR2 FNYEAQ. The CDR3 reads CASSLGAGGANYGYTF. CDR3 in DNA: TGTGCCAGCAGCTTAGGGGCGGGGGGAGCTAACTATGGCTACACCTTC.

The chain carries TRBV7-6 and TRBJ2-1; D is unresolved. V was shortened by 6 bases and J by 7 bases, with 13 bases between the two germline ends. Germline values: CDR1 SGHVS, CDR2 FNYEAQ. The CDR3 extends over 13 amino acids. The CDR3 nucleotides read TGTGCCAGCAGTCTATCGTCACGGAATGAGCAGTTCTTC. This encodes CASSLSSRNEQFF.

The chain couples TRBV11-3 to TRBJ2-7; the match to TRBD1 covers 9 bases. Germline-derived CDR1 and CDR2 are SGHNT and YENEEA. J was trimmed by 5 bases and V by 5 bases; bases with no gene match: 10. CDR3 length: 15 residues. The CDR3 DNA reads as TGTGCCAGCAGCATATCCGGGACAGGGACCCACGAGCAGTACTTC. As protein: CASSISGTGTHEQYF.

This chain links TRBV7-9 with TRBJ1-2; weak D call: TRBD1 (6 bases). Germline CDR1 is SEHNR and CDR2 is FQNEAQ (reference sequence). The CDR3 is made up of 16 amino acids. Trimming took 7 bases from V and 1 from J, leaving 19 bases between them. Here the CDR3 reads CASIPSQGWLNYGYTF. CDR3 bases: TGTGCCAGCATCCCATCACAGGGCTGGCTTAACTATGGCTACACCTTC.

This clone was seen a single time. The chain has TRBV6-5 and TRBJ2-7, with 7 bases lining up with TRBD1. The J segment lost 5 bases and the V segment lost 2 bases, leaving 3 bases of the junction unmatched. Looked up from germline, CDR1 is MNHEY and CDR2 is SVGAGI. This CDR3 spans 13 amino acids. The CDR3 reads CASSYLTGNEQYF. The DNA of the CDR3 is TGTGCCAGCAGTTACCTGACAGGGAACGAGCAGTACTTC.

About this clone: The same CDR3 also results from other DNA sequences found in this sample. This chain connects TRBV7-9 to TRBJ1-1; D unresolved. The CDR3 loop spans 14 amino acids. Germline CDR1 SEHNR, CDR2 FQNEAQ (reference sequence). Trimming cost V 5 bases and J 0 bases, with 10 bases left between them. CDR3 bases: TGTGCCAGCAGCAGAGAGGGCGTGAACACTGAAGCTTTCTTT. Translation: CASSREGVNTEAFF.

J is TRBJ2-7 and V is TRBV29-1; 8 positions match TRBD1. The CDR3 consists of 16 residues. With V trimmed by 1 base and J by 2 bases, 10 bases remained unmatched. Germline V gives CDR1 SQVTM, CDR2 ANQGSEA. CDR3 protein: CSVEARGRTSTYEQYF. The CDR3 DNA sequence: TGCAGCGTTGAAGCCAGGGGGCGGACGTCAACCTACGAGCAGTACTTC.

This sequence joins TRBV27 and TRBJ2-7; 12 bases map to TRBD2. Germline V lookup: CDR1 MNHEY, CDR2 SMNVEV (reference sequence). The CDR3 sequence is 15 residues long. With 5 bases clipped from V and 4 bases from J, the junction kept 6 bases outside the gene matches. This CDR3 is CASSNLAGGPYEQYF. The DNA for the CDR3 is TGTGCCAGCAGTAACCTAGCGGGAGGGCCTTACGAGCAGTACTTC.

This chain links TRBV7-3 with TRBJ2-1; D is possibly TRBD2 (5 bases). The germline CDR1 and CDR2 sequences are SGHTA and FQGTGA. V gave up 2 bases and J gave up 0 bases, with 11 bases separating them. The CDR3 totals 16 residues. The CDR3 coding sequence is TGTGCCAGCAGCTTAGGGTTACGGGGCTCCTACAATGAGCAGTTCTTC. Translated: CASSLGLRGSYNEQFF.

The gene calls are TRBV27 and TRBJ2-2; either TRBD1 or TRBD2 may fit D (5 bases each). CDR3 size: 14 residues. Germline lookup yields CDR1 MNHEY and CDR2 SMNVEV (reference sequence). The V end was cut by 5 bases, the J end by 5 bases, with 12 bases between. The CDR3 DNA sequence: TGTGCCAGCAGTGAGGGGACCCGGACCGGGGAGCTGTTTTTT. This codes for CASSEGTRTGELFF.